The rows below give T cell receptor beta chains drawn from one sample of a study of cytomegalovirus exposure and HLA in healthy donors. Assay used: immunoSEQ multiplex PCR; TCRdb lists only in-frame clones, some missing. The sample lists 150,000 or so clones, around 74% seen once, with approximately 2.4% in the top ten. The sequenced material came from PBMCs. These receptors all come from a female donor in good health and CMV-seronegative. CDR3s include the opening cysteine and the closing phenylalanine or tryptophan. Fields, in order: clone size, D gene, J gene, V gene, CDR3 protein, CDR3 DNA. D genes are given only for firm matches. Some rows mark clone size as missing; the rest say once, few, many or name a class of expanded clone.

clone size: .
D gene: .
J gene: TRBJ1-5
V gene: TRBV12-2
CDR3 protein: CASRYPRQGRQPQHF
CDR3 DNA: TGTGCAAGTCGCTACCCCCGACAGGGGAGACAGCCCCAGCATTTT

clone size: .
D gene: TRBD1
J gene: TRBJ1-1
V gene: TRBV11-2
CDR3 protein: CASSLSTGGTEAFF
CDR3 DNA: TGTGCCAGCAGCTTAAGCACAGGGGGCACTGAAGCTTTCTTT

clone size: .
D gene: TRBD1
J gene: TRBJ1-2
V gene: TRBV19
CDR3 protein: CASSPIPGQGPYGYTF
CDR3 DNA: TGTGCCAGTAGCCCTATCCCGGGACAGGGCCCCTATGGCTACACCTTC

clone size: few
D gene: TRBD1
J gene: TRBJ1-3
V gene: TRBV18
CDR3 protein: CASSGITGTGLLSGNTIYF
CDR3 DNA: TGTGCCAGCTCAGGGATTACCGGGACAGGGCTCTTGTCTGGAAACACCATATATTTT

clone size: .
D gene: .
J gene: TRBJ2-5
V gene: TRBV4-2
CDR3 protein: CASSQEAGEETQYF
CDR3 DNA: TGTGCCAGCAGCCAAGAAGCAGGGGAAGAGACCCAGTACTTC

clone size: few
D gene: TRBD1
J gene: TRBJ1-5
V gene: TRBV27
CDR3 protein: CASSPPGQGGNGPQHF
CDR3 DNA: TGTGCCAGCAGTCCTCCGGGACAGGGTGGAAATGGGCCCCAGCATTTT

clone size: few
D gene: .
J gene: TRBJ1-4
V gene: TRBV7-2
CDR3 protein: CASSLGGQGEKLFF
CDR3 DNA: TGTGCCAGCAGCTTGGGGGGGCAGGGTGAAAAACTGTTTTTT

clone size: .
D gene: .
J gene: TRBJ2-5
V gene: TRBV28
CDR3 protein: CASSFIGALGETQYF
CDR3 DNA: TGTGCCAGCAGTTTTATAGGGGCGCTTGGGGAGACCCAGTACTTC

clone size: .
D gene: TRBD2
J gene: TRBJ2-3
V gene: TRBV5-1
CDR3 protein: CASSLVTRLAGARTSTDTQYF
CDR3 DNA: TGCGCCAGCAGCCTCGTAACGAGACTAGCGGGGGCCAGGACCTCCACAGATACGCAGTATTTT

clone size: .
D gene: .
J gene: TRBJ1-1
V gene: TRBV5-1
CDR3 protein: CASSLAQTNTEAFF
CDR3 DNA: TGCGCCAGCAGCTTGGCCCAGACAAACACTGAAGCTTTCTTT

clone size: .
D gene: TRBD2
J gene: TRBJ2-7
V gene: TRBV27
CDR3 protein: CASSLGSGSSYEQYF
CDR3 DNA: TGTGCCAGCAGTTTAGGTAGCGGGAGCTCCTACGAGCAGTACTTC

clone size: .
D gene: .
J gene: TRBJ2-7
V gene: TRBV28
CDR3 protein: CASSPYRYEQYF
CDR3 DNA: TGTGCCAGCAGCCCTTATCGCTACGAGCAGTACTTC

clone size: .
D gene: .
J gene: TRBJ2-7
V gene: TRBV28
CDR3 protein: CASILTASRANHEQYF
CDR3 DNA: TGTGCCAGCATCCTAACGGCCAGCAGGGCTAACCACGAGCAGTACTTC

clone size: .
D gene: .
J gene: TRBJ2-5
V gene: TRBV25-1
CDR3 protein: CASSELAGVRQETQYF
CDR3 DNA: TGTGCCAGCAGTGAATTGGCAGGGGTGCGCCAAGAGACCCAGTACTTC

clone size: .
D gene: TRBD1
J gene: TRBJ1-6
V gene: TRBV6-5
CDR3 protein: CASTRTGGVYSPLHF
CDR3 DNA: TGTGCCAGCACCAGAACAGGGGGCGTATATTCACCCCTCCACTTT

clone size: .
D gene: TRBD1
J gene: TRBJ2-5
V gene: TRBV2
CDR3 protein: CASSEPQGWKQYF
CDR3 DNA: TGTGCCAGCAGTGAGCCACAGGGGTGGAAGCAGTACTTC

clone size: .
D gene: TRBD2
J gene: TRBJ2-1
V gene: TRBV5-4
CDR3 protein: CASSFAGGGPNEQFF
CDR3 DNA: TGTGCCAGCAGCTTCGCGGGAGGGGGGCCCAATGAGCAGTTCTTC

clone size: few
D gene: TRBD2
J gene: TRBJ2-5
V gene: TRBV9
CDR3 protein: CASSVPGGQETQYF
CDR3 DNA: TGTGCCAGCAGCGTACCCGGGGGGCAAGAGACCCAGTACTTC

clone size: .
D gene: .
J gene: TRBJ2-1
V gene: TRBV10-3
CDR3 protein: CAITGTSSGEQFF
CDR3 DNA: TGTGCCATCACTGGGACTTCCTCGGGAGAGCAGTTCTTC

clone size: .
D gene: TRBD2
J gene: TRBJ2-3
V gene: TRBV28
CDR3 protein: CASSLFLAGSTDTQYF
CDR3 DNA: TGTGCCAGCAGTTTATTCCTAGCGGGAAGCACAGATACGCAGTATTTT

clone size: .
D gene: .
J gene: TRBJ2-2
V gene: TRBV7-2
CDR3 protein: CASSLAHPSPTGELFF
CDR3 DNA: TGTGCCAGCAGCTTAGCACACCCATCCCCCACCGGGGAGCTGTTTTTT

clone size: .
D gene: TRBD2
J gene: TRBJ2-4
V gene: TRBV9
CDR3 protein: CASSTTSGGAKNIQYF
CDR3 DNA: TGTGCCAGCAGCACAACTAGCGGGGGAGCCAAAAACATTCAGTACTTC

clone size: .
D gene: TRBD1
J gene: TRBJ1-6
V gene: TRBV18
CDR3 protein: CASSADRGQGYSPLHF
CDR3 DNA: TGTGCCAGCTCAGCTGATCGTGGACAGGGTTATTCACCCCTCCACTTT

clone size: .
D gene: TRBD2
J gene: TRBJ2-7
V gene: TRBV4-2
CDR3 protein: CASSQETPGSGIHEQYF
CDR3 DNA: TGTGCCAGCAGCCAAGAGACCCCGGGTAGCGGGATTCACGAGCAGTACTTC

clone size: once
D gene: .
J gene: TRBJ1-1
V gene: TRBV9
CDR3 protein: CASSVEQGNEAFF
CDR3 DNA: TGTGCCAGCAGCGTAGAGCAGGGGAATGAAGCTTTCTTT

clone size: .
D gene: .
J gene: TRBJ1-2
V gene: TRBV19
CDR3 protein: CAGQSTEGYTF
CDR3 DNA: TGTGCCGGACAGTCCACTGAGGGCTACACCTTC

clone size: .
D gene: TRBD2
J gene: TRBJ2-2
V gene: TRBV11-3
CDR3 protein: CASSPQAAGVPGELFF
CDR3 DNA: TGTGCCAGCAGCCCTCAGGCAGCGGGAGTTCCTGGGGAGCTGTTTTTT

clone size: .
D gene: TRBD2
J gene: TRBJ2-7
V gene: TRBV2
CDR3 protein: CASRDRVRGANEQYF
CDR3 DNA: TGTGCCAGCAGAGACCGGGTGCGGGGGGCCAACGAGCAGTACTTC

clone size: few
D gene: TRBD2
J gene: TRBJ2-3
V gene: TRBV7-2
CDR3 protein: CASSTGTSGGGTDTQYF
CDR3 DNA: TGTGCCAGCAGCACCGGGACTAGCGGGGGGGGCACAGATACGCAGTATTTT

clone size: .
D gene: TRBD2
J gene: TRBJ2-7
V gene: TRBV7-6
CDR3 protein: CASSLVGGTSGAPYEQYF
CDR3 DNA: TGTGCCAGCAGCTTAGTAGGGGGGACTAGCGGGGCCCCCTACGAGCAGTACTTC

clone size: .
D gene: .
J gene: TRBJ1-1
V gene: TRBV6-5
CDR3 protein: CASSKQLNTEAFF
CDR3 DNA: TGTGCCAGCAGTAAACAGCTGAACACTGAAGCTTTCTTT

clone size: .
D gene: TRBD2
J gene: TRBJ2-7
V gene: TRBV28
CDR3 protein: CASSYLSGAGEQYF
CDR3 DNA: TGTGCCAGCAGTTACCTCAGCGGGGCGGGTGAGCAGTACTTC

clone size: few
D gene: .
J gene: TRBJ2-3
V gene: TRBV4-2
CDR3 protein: CASSQQTGMSTDTQYF
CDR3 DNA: TGTGCCAGCAGCCAGCAAACCGGGATGAGCACAGATACGCAGTATTTT

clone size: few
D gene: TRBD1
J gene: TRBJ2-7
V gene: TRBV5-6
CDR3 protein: CASGLQGDPPGVEQYF
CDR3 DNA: TGTGCCAGCGGTCTTCAGGGGGACCCACCAGGGGTAGAGCAGTACTTC

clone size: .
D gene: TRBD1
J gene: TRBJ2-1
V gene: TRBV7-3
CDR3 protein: CASSPHPPRDRERNEQFF
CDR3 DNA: TGTGCCAGCAGCCCACACCCACCGCGGGACAGGGAGAGGAATGAGCAGTTCTTC

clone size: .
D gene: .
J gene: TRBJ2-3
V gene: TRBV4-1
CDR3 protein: CASSQDFRGPDTQYF
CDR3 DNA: TGCGCCAGCAGCCAAGATTTCCGAGGGCCAGATACGCAGTATTTT

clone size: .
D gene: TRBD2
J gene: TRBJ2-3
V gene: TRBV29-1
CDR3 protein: CALRGLAGSTDTQYF
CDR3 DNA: TGCGCCCTAAGGGGCCTAGCGGGGAGCACAGATACGCAGTATTTT

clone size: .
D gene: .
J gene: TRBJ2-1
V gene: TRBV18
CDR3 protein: CASSPPPGGLGNEQFF
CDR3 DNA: TGTGCCAGCTCACCACCGCCGGGGGGCCTTGGGAATGAGCAGTTCTTC

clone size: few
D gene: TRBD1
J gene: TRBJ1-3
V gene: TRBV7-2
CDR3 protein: CASSPTPGTGGVNTIYF
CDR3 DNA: TGTGCCAGCAGCCCCACCCCCGGGACAGGGGGAGTCAACACCATATATTTT

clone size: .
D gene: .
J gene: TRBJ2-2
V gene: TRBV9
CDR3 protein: CASSVAGANTGELFF
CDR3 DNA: TGTGCCAGCAGCGTAGCGGGGGCGAACACCGGGGAGCTGTTTTTT

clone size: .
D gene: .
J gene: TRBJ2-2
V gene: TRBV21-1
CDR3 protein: CASSREAGELFF
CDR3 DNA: TGTGCCAGCAGCAGGGAGGCCGGGGAGCTGTTTTTT

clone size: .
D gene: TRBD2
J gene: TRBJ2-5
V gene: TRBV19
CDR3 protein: CASSEGLAGGLSYF
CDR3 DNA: TGTGCCAGTAGTGAGGGGCTAGCGGGAGGTCTATCGTACTTC

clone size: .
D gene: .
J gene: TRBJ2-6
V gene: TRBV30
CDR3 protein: CAWSGGREDSGANVLTF
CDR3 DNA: TGTGCCTGGAGTGGTGGCAGGGAGGACTCTGGGGCCAACGTCCTGACTTTC

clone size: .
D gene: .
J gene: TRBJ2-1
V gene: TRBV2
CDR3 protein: CASRTGHTKRKSYNEQFF
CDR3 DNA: TGTGCCAGCAGGACGGGACATACAAAAAGGAAATCCTACAATGAGCAGTTCTTC

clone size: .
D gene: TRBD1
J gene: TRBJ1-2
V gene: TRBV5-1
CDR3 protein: CASSNGQGGYGYTF
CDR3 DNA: TGCGCCAGCAGCAACGGACAGGGCGGCTATGGCTACACCTTC

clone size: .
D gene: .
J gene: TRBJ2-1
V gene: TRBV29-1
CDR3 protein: CSGPPLVSSYNEQFF
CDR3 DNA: TGCAGCGGGCCCCCTCTAGTCAGCTCCTACAATGAGCAGTTCTTC

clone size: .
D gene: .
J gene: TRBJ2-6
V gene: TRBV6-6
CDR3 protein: CASTTGPGANVLTF
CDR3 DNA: TGTGCCAGCACAACAGGACCTGGGGCCAACGTCCTGACTTTC

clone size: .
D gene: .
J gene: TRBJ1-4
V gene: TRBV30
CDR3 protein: CACRSFATNEKLFF
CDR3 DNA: TGTGCCTGCCGGTCGTTTGCAACTAATGAAAAACTGTTTTTT

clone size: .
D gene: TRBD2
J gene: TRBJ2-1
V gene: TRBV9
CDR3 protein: CASSPRAGTSGGADQFF
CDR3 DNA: TGTGCCAGCAGCCCGAGGGCCGGGACTAGCGGGGGGGCCGACCAGTTCTTC

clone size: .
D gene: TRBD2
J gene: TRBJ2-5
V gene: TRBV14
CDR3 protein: CASSQVYLAGVYIETQYF
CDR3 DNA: TGTGCCAGCAGCCAAGTCTACCTAGCGGGAGTTTATATCGAGACCCAGTACTTC

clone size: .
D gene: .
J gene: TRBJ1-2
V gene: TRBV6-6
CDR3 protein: CASFSLLRPGEGYTF
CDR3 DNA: TGTGCCAGTTTTTCATTATTACGTCCCGGGGAAGGCTACACCTTC

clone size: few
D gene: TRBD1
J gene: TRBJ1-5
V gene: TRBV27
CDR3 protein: CASSLSGTGIQPQHF
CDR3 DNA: TGTGCCAGCAGTTTAAGCGGGACAGGGATTCAGCCCCAGCATTTT

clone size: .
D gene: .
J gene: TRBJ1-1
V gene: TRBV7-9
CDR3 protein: CASSLSRTANTEAFF
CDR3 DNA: TGTGCCAGCAGCTTATCGAGGACAGCGAACACTGAAGCTTTCTTT

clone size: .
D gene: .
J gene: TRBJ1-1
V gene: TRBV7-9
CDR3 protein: CASSPRGVRGNTEAFF
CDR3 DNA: TGTGCCAGCAGCCCTAGAGGAGTGAGAGGAAACACTGAAGCTTTCTTT

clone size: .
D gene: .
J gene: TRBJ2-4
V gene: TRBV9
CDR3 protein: CASSAGEGGGNIQYF
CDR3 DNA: TGTGCCAGCAGCGCGGGGGAGGGCGGGGGCAACATTCAGTACTTC

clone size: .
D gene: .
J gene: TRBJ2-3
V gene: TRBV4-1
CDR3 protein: CASSQDLTTQYF
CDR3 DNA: TGCGCCAGCAGCCAAGACCTAACTACGCAGTATTTT

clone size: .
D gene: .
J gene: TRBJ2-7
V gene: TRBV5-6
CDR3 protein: CASSLAVRVGQYF
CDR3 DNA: TGTGCCAGCAGCTTGGCGGTTCGGGTCGGGCAGTACTTC

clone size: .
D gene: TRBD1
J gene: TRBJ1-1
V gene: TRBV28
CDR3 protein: CASSLLGTGGPYTEAFF
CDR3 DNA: TGTGCCAGCAGTTTGCTAGGGACAGGGGGGCCGTACACTGAAGCTTTCTTT

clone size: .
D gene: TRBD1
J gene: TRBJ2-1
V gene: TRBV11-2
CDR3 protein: CASSRYRDRSYNEQFF
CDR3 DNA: TGTGCCAGCAGCAGATACCGGGACAGATCCTACAATGAGCAGTTCTTC

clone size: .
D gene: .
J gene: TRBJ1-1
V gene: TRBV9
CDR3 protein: CASSVGGTSNTEAFF
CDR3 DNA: TGTGCCAGCAGCGTAGGGGGGACTTCGAACACTGAAGCTTTCTTT